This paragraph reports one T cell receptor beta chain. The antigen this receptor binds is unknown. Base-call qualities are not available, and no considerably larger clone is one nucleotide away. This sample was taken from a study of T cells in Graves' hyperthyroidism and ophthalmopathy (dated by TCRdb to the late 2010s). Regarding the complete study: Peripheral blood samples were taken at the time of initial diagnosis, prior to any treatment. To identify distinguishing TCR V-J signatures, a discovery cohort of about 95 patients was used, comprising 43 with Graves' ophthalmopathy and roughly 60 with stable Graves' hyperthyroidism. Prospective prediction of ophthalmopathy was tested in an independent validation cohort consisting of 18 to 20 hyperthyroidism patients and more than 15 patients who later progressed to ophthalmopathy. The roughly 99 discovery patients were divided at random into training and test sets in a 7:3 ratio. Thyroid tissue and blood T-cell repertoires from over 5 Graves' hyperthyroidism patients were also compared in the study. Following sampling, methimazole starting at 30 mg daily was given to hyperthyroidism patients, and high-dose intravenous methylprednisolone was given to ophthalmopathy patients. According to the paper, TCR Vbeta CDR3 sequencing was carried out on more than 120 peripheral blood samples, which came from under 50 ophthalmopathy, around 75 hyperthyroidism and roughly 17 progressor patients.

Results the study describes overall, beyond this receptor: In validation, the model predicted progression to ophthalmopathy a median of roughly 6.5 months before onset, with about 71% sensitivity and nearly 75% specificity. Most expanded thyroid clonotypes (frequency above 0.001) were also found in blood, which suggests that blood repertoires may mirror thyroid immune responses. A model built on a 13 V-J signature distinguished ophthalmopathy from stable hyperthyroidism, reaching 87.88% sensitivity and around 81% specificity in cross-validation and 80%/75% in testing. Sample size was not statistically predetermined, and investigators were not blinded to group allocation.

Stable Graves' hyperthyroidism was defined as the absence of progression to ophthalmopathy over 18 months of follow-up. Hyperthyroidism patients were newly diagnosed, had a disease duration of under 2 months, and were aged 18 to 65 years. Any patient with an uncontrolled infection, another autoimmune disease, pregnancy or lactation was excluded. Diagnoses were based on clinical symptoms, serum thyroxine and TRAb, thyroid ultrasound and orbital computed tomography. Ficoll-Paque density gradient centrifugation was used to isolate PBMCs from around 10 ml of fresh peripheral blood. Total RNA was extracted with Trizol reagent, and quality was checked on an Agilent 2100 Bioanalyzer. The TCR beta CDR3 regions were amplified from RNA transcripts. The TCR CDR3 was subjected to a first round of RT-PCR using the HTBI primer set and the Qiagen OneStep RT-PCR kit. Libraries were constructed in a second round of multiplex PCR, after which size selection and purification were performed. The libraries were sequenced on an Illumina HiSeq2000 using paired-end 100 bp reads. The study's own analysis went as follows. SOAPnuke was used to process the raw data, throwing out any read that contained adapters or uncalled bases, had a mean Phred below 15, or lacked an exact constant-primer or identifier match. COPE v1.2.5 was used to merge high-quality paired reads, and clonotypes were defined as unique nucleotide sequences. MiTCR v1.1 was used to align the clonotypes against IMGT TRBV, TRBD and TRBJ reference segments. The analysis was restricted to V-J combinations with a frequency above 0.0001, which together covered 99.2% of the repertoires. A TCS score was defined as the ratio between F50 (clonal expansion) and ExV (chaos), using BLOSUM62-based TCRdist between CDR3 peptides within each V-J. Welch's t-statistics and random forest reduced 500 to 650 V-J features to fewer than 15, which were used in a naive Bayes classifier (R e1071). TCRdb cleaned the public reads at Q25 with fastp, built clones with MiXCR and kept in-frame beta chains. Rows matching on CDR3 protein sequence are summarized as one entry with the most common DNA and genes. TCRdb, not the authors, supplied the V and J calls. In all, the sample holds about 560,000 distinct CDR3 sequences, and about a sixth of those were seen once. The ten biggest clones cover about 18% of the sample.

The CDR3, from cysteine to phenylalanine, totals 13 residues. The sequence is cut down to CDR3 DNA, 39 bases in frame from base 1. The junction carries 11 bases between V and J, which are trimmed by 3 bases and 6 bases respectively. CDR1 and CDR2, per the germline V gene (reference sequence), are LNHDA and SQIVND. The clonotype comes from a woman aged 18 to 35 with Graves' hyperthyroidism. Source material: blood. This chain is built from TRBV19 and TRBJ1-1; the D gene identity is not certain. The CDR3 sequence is CASSIVGNAEAFF. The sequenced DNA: TGTGCCAGTAGTATCGTAGGTAACGCTGAAGCTTTCTTT. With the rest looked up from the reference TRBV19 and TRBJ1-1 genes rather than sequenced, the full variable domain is DGGITQSPKYLFRKEGQNVTLSCEQNLNHDAMYWYRQDPGQGLRLIYYSQIVNDFQKGDIAEGYSVSREKKESFPLTVTSAQKNPTAFYLCASSIVGNAEAFFGQGTRLTVV.